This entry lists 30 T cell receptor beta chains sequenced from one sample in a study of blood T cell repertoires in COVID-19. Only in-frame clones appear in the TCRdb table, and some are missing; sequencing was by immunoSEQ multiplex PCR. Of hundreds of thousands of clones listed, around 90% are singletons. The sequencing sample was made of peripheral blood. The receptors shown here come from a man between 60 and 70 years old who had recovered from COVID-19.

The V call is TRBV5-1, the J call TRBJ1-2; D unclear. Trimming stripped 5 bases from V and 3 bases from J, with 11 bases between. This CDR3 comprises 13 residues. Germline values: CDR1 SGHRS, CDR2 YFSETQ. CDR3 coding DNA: TGCGCCAGCAGGGAGGGAGAGTACTATGGCTACACCTTC. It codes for CASREGEYYGYTF.

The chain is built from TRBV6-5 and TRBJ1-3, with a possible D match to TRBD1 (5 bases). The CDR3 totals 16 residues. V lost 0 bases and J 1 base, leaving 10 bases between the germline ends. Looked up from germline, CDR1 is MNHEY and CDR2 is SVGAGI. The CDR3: CASSYSQGVSGNTIYF. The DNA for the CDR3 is TGTGCCAGCAGTTACTCGCAGGGCGTATCTGGAAACACCATATATTTT.

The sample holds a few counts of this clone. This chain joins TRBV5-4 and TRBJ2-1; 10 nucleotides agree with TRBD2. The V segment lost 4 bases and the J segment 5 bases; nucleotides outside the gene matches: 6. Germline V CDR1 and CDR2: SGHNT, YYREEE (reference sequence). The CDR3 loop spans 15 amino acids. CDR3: CASSALAGGNNEQFF. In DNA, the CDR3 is TGTGCCAGCAGCGCCTTAGCGGGAGGAAACAATGAGCAGTTCTTC.

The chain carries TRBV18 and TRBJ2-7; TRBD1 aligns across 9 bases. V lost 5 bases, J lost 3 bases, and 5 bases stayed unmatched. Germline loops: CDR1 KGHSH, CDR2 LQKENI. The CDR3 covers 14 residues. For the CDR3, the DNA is TGTGCCAGCTCAGCACGGACAGGGGACTACGAGCAGTACTTC. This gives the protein CASSARTGDYEQYF.

The chain's CDR3 is CASSQDTGSNQPQHF. The CDR3 nucleotides are TGCGCCAGCAGCCAGGACACAGGGAGCAATCAGCCCCAGCATTTT. The rearrangement links TRBV4-3 to TRBJ1-5, with a tentative D call TRBD1 (6 bases). Per germline, CDR1 LGHNA and CDR2 YSLEER. The CDR3 length is 15 residues. Trimming took off 3 bases at V and 1 base at J, with 10 bases between the two ends.

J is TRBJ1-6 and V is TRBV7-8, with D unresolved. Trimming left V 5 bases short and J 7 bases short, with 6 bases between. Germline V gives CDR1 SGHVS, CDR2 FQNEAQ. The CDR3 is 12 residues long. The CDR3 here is CASSPPNSPLHF. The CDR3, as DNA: TGTGCCAGCAGCCCCCCAAATTCACCCCTCCACTTT.

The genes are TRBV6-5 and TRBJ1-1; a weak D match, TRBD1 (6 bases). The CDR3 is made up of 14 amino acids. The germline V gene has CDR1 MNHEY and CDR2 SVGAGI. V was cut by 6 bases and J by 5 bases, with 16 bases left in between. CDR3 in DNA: TGTGCCAGCAGCCGCGCAGGGGCTTTTACTGAAGCTTTCTTT. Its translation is CASSRAGAFTEAFF.

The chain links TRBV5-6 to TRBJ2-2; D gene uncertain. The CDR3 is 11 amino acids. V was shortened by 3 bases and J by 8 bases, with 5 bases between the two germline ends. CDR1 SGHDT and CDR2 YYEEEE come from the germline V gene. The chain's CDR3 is CASSYEGELFF. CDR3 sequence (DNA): TGTGCCAGCAGCTATGAGGGGGAGCTGTTTTTT.

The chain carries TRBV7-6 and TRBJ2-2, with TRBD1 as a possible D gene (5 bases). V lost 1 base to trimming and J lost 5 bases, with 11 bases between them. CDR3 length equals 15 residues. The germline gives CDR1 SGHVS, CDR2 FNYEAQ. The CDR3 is CASSLGGLRTGELFF. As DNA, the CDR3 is TGTGCCAGCAGCTTAGGGGGCCTGAGGACCGGGGAGCTGTTTTTT.

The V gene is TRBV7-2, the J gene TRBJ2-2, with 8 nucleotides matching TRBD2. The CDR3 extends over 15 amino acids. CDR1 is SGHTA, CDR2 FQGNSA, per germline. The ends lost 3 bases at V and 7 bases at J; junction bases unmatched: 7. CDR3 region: CASSFGAGAGGELFF. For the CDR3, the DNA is TGTGCCAGCAGCTTTGGAGCGGGAGCCGGCGGGGAGCTGTTTTTT.

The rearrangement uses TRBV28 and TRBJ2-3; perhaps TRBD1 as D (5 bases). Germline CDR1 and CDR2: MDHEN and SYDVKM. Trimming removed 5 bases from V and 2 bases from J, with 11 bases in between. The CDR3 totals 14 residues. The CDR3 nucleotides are TGTGCCAGCAGTCCCCGACAGAACACAGATACGCAGTATTTT. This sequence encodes CASSPRQNTDTQYF.

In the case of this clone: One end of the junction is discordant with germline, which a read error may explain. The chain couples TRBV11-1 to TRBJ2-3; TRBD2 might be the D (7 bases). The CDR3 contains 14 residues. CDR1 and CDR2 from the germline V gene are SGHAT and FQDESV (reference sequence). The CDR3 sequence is CVSSAGASTDTQYF. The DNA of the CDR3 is TGTGTCAGCAGCGCGGGGGCTAGCACAGATACGCAGTATTTT.

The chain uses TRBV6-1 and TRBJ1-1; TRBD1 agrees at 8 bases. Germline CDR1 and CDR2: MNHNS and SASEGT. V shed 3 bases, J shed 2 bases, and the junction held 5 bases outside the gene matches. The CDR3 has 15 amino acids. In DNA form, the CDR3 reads TGTGCCAGCAGTGACCGCGGACAGGGAAACACTGAAGCTTTCTTT. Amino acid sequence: CASSDRGQGNTEAFF.

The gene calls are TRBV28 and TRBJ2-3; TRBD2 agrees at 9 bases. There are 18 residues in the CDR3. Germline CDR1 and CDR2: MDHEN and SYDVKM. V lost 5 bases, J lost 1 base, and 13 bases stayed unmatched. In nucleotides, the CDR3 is TGTGCCAGCAGTCCCCTTTTGGGCCGGACTAGCGGCACAGATACGCAGTATTTT. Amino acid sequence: CASSPLLGRTSGTDTQYF.

CDR3 residues: CATSGTGVSDTQYF. Here the CDR3 DNA reads TGTGCCACCAGTGGGACAGGTGTGTCAGATACGCAGTATTTT. V usage is TRBV24-1 and J usage is TRBJ2-3; TRBD1 matches at 7 bases. The CDR3 covers 14 residues. With V trimmed by 5 bases and J by 4 bases, 5 bases remained unmatched. Per the germline V gene, CDR1 is KGHDR and CDR2 is SFDVKD.

CDR3 nucleotide sequence: TGCAGTGCTAGCGCAGATACGCAGTATTTT. This codes for CSASADTQYF. The V call is TRBV20-1, the J call TRBJ2-3; D is ambiguous. V dropped 3 bases and J dropped 4 bases, with 2 bases sitting between them. CDR3 length equals 10 residues. The germline CDR1 and CDR2 sequences are DFQATT and SNEGSKA (reference sequence).

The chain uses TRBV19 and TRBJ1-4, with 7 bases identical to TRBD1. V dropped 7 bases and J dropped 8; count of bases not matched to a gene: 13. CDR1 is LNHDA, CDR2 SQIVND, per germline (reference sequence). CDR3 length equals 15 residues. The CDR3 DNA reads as TGTGCCAGTATGGACGAGAGGGGGCGAAGGGAAAAACTGTTTTTT. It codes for CASMDERGRREKLFF.

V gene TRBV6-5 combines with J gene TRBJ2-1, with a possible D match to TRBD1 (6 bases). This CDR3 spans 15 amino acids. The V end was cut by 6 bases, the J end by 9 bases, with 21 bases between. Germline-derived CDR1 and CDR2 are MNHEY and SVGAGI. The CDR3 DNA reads TGTGCCAGCAGCTCTCTAGGGGGAGTTGTGGGTGAGCAGTTCTTC. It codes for CASSSLGGVVGEQFF.

CDR3 DNA sequence: TGTGCCACCAGTGGAGTGAACACCGGGGAGCTGTTTTTT. Protein sequence: CATSGVNTGELFF. The V gene is TRBV24-1, the J gene TRBJ2-2; D is undetermined. With 5 bases removed from V and 1 base from J, the gap between germline ends came to 4 bases. Looked up from germline, CDR1 is KGHDR and CDR2 is SFDVKD. This CDR3 contains 13 residues.

The CDR3 bases are TGCGCCAGCAGCTTGTCAGGGGGCGGGACAGAAGCTTTCTTT. Residues: CASSLSGGGTEAFF. This rearrangement joins TRBV5-1 to TRBJ1-1; 8 positions agree with TRBD1. J was trimmed by 8 bases and V by 1 base; bases with no gene match: 7. Germline CDR1 and CDR2: SGHRS and YFSETQ. The CDR3 runs 14 residues.

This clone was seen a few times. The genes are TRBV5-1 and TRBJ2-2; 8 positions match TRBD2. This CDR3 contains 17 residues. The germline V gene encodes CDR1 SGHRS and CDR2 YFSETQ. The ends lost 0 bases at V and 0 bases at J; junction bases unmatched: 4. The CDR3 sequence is CASSLDGRGANTGELFF. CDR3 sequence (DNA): TGCGCCAGCAGCTTGGACGGGAGGGGTGCGAACACCGGGGAGCTGTTTTTT.

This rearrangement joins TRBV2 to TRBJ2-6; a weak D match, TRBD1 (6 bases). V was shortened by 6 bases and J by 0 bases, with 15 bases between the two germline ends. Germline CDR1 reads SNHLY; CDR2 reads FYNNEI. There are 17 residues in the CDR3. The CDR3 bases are TGTGCCAGCAGGATGGACAGAACTAACTCTGGGGCCAACGTCCTGACTTTC. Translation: CASRMDRTNSGANVLTF.

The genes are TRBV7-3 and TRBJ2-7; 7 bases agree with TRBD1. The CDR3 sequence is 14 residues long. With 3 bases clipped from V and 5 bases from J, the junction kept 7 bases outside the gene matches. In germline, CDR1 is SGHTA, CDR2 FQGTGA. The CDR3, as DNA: TGTGCCAGCAGCTTGACAGGGAACGAGCACGAGCAGTACTTC. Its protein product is CASSLTGNEHEQYF.

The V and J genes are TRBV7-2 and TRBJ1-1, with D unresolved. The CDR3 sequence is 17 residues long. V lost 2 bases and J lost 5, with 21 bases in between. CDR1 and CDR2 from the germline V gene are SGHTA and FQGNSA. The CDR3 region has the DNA TGTGCCAGCAGCTTATTGCTGTTTAAGGACTTGGGAACTGAAGCTTTCTTT. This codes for CASSLLLFKDLGTEAFF.

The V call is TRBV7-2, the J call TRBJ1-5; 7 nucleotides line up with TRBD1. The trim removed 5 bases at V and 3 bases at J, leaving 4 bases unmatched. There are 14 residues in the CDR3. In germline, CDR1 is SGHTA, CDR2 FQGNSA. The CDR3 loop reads CASSPQGTNQPQHF. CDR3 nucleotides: TGTGCCAGCAGCCCACAGGGGACCAATCAGCCCCAGCATTTT.

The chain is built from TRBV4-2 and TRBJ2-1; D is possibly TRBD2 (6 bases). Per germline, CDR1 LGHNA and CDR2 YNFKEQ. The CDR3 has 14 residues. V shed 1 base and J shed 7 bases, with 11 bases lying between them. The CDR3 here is CASSQGRGQNEQFF. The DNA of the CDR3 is TGTGCCAGCAGCCAAGGGAGGGGTCAGAATGAGCAGTTCTTC.

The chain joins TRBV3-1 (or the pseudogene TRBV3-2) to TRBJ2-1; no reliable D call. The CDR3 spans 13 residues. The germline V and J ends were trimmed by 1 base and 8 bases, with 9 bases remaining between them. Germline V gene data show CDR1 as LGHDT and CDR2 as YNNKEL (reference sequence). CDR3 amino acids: CASSQVESHEQFF. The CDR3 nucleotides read TGTGCCAGCAGCCAAGTCGAGTCGCATGAGCAGTTCTTC.

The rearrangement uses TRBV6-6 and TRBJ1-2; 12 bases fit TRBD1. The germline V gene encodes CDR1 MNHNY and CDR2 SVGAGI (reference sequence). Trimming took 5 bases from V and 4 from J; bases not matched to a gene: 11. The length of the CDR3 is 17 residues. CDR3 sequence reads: CASSPAGTGGVVYGYTF. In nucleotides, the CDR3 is TGTGCCAGCAGTCCCGCCGGGACAGGGGGCGTCGTCTATGGCTACACCTTC.

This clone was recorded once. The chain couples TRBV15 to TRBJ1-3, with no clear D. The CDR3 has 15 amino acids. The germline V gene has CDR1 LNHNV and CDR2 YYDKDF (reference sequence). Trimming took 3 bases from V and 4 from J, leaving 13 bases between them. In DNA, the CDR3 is TGTGCCACCAGCAGGGAGGGAGCGAAGGGAAACACCATATATTTT. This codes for CATSREGAKGNTIYF.

CDR3 DNA: TGCGCCAGCAGCTTGGAAGGGGGGGCAGGCCAGCCCCAGCATTTT. Translating gives CASSLEGGAGQPQHF. The chain has TRBV5-1 and TRBJ1-5; D is possibly TRBD1 (6 bases). Looked up from germline, CDR1 is SGHRS and CDR2 is YFSETQ. V lost 0 bases, J lost 7 bases, and 14 bases lay in between. CDR3 length equals 15 residues.